These 12 T cell receptor beta chains were all obtained from the same sample, sequenced in a study of blood T cell repertoires in COVID-19. Libraries were prepared by immunoSEQ multiplex PCR; TCRdb keeps only in-frame clonotypes and omits some of them. This repertoire shows around 220,000 clones, just over 85% found once; its top ten account for 14% to 15%. Sequencing was performed on PBMCs or T cells enriched from blood (not recorded which). These receptors all come from a woman aged 45 to 65 with acute COVID-19.

The V call is TRBV24-1, the J call TRBJ2-7; the D is unclear. Trimming pared 7 bases from V and 3 bases from J, leaving 6 bases between. CDR3 length: 11 amino acids. Germline V lookup: CDR1 KGHDR, CDR2 SFDVKD. The CDR3 sequence: CATSSGYEQYF. The CDR3 nucleotides read TGTGCCACCAGCTCCGGCTACGAGCAGTACTTC.

The chain recombines TRBV5-4 with TRBJ1-2, with TRBD1 identical over 8 bases. The trim removed 7 bases at V and 3 bases at J, leaving 8 bases unmatched. In germline, CDR1 is SGHNT, CDR2 YYREEE (reference sequence). The CDR3 totals 14 residues. CDR3 sequence: CASFNRDRYYGYTF. The CDR3 bases are TGTGCCAGCTTTAACCGGGACAGGTACTATGGCTACACCTTC. Combining the CDR3 with reference TRBV5-4 and TRBJ1-2 gives the whole variable domain ETGVTQSPTHLIKTRGQQVTLRCSSQSGHNTVSWYQQALGQGPQFIFQYYREEENGRGNFPPRFSGLQFPNYSSELNVNALELDDSALYLCASFNRDRYYGYTFGSGTRLTVV.

Details on this clone: One junction end does not reproduce the germline sequence, and a read error may be involved. The chain joins TRBV12-3 or TRBV12-4 to TRBJ1-2; TRBD1 matches at 7 bases. CDR3 length: 11 amino acids. The CDR3 region is CASRHRDRHIF. In nucleotides, the CDR3 is TGTGCCAGCAGACACCGGGACAGACACATTTTC.

Regarding this clone: Other DNA sequences from this sample encode an identical CDR3 as well. This sequence joins TRBV5-1 and TRBJ2-1; possible D gene TRBD1, 5 bases. The V gene's germline CDR1 is SGHRS and CDR2 YFSETQ. Trimming left V 0 bases short and J 1 base short, with 5 bases between. This CDR3 spans 14 amino acids. CDR3 loop: CASSLGQSYNEQFF. DNA of the CDR3: TGCGCCAGCAGCTTGGGACAGTCCTACAATGAGCAGTTCTTC.

The chain links TRBV27 to TRBJ1-4, with D possibly matching TRBD1 (6 bases). Germline CDR1 reads MNHEY; CDR2 reads SMNVEV (reference sequence). The CDR3 runs 15 residues. The V end was cut by 6 bases, the J end by 2 bases, with 13 bases between. The CDR3 DNA reads TGTGCCAGCAGATCACAGGGATCGACTAATGAAAAACTGTTTTTT. Residues: CASRSQGSTNEKLFF.

The chain is built from TRBV7-2 and TRBJ1-2; possibly TRBD1 for D (5 bases). Between the trimmed V and J ends, which lost 5 bases and 3 bases, there was a span of 13 bases. The CDR3 loop spans 14 amino acids. CDR1 is SGHTA and CDR2 is FQGNSA in the germline V gene. CDR3 loop: CASSPVGGDYGYTF. The CDR3 DNA reads as TGTGCCAGCAGCCCCGTGGGGGGAGACTATGGCTACACCTTC.

The chain employs TRBV27 and TRBJ1-5; 8 bases fit TRBD1. Germline CDR1 and CDR2: MNHEY and SMNVEV (reference sequence). The CDR3 consists of 15 residues. After removal of 4 bases from V and 5 bases from J, the junction contained 7 bases not matched to a gene. CDR3 sequence reads: CASSSRTGRDQPQHF. The CDR3 DNA is TGTGCCAGCAGTTCCCGGACAGGGAGAGATCAGCCCCAGCATTTT.

The chain uses TRBV5-1 and TRBJ2-7; perhaps TRBD2 as D (6 bases). Germline values: CDR1 SGHRS, CDR2 YFSETQ. The ends were cut back, 0 bases at V and 5 bases at J, with 18 bases in the middle. CDR3 length: 16 residues. CDR3 region: CASSLADRRVSHEQYF. The CDR3 DNA follows: TGCGCCAGCAGCTTGGCCGATCGGAGGGTTAGCCACGAGCAGTACTTC.

For the CDR3, the DNA is TGTGCCAGCTCACCAGACAGGGGTCCCACTGAAGCTTTCTTT. It specifies CASSPDRGPTEAFF. This chain uses TRBV18 with TRBJ1-1, with 8 bases that match TRBD1. Germline-derived CDR1 and CDR2 are KGHSH and LQKENI. The CDR3 consists of 14 residues. Trimming at V came to 2 bases and at J to 4 bases, leaving 3 bases not matched to a gene.

This clone came up a few times. The chain carries TRBV19 and TRBJ1-1; D perhaps matches TRBD1 (5 bases). The CDR3 spans 16 residues. Germline CDR1 LNHDA, CDR2 SQIVND (reference sequence). V dropped 5 bases and J dropped 6 bases, with 22 bases sitting between them. The chain's CDR3 is CASSPPYGGSGAEAFF. The CDR3 DNA reads as TGTGCCAGTAGTCCTCCTTACGGGGGGTCTGGGGCTGAAGCTTTCTTT.

The gene calls are TRBV2 and TRBJ2-7; D gene uncertain. Between the trimmed V and J ends, which lost 7 bases and 1 base, there was a span of 20 bases. The CDR3 is 16 amino acids. The germline gives CDR1 SNHLY, CDR2 FYNNEI. The CDR3 region has the DNA TGTGCCAGCACCCGAGGAACCGTAGCTTGGTCCTACGAGCAGTACTTC. Translated: CASTRGTVAWSYEQYF.

The sample holds a few counts of this clone. The genes are TRBV6-6 and TRBJ2-2; D is perhaps TRBD1 (5 bases). Germline V CDR1 and CDR2: MNHNY, SVGAGI (reference sequence). This CDR3 has 14 residues. The V gene lost 0 bases and the J gene lost 6 bases, with 8 bases spanning the gap. CDR3 sequence (DNA): TGTGCCAGCAGTTACTCGATAGGGGCCGGGGAGCTGTTTTTT. Protein sequence: CASSYSIGAGELFF.